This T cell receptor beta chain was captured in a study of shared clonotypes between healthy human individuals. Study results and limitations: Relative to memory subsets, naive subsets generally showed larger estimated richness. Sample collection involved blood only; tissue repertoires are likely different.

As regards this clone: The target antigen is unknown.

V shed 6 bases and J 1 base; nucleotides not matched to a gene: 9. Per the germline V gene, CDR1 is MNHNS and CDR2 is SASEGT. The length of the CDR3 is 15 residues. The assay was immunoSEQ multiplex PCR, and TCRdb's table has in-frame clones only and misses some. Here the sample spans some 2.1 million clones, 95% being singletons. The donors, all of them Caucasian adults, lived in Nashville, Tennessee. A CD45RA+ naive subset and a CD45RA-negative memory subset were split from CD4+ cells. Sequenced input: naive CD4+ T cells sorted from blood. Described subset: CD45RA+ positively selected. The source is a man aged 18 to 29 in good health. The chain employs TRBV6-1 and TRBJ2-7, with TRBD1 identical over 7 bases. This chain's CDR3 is CASSLKGAISYEQYF. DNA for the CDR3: TGTGCCAGCAGCCTAAAGGGGGCGATATCCTACGAGCAGTACTTC.